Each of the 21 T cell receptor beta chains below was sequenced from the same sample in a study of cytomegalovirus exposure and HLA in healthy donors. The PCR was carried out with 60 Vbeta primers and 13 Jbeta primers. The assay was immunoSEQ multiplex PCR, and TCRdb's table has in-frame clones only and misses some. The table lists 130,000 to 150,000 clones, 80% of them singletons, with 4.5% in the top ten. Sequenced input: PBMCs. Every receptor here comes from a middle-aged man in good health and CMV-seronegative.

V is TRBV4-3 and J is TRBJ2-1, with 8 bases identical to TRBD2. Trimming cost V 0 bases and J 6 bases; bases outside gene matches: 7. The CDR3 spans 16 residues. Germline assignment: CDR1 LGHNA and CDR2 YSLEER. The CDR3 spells CASSQDGGGLVNEQFF. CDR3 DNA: TGCGCCAGCAGCCAAGATGGCGGGGGGCTGGTCAATGAGCAGTTCTTC.

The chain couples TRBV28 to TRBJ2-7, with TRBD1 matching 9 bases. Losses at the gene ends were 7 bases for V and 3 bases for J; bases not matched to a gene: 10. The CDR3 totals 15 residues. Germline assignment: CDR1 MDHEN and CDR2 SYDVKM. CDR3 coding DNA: TGTGCCAGCAACCCCCCCGGGACAGGGAACTACGAGCAGTACTTC. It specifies CASNPPGTGNYEQYF.

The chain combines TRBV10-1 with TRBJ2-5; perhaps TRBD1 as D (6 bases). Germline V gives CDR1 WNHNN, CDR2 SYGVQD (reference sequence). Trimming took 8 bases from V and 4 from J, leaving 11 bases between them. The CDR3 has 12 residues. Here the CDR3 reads CASRDNTETQYF. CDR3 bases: TGCGCCAGCCGGGACAACACAGAGACCCAGTACTTC.

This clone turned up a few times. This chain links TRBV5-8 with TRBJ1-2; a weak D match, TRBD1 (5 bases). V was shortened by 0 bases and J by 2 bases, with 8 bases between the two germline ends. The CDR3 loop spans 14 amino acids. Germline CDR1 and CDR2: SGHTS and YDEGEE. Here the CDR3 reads CASSLDWGNYGYTF. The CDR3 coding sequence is TGTGCCAGCAGCTTGGACTGGGGCAACTATGGCTACACCTTC. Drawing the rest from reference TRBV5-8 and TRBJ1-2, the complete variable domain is EAGVTQSPTHLIKTRGQQATLRCSPISGHTSVYWYQQALGLGLQFLLWYDEGEERNRGNFPPRFSGRQFPNYSSELNVNALELEDSALYLCASSLDWGNYGYTFGSGTRLTVV.

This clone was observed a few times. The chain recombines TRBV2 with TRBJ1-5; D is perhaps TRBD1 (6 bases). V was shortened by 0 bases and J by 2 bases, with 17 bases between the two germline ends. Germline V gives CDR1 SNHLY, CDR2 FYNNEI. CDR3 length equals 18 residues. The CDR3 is CASSEAGATVSGNQPQHF. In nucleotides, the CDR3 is TGTGCCAGCAGTGAAGCGGGGGCGACAGTTTCGGGCAATCAGCCCCAGCATTTT.

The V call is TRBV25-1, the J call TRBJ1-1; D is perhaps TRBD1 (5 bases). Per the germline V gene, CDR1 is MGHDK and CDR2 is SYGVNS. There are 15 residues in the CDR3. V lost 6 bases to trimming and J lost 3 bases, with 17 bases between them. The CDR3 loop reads CASRRDVGGYTEAFF. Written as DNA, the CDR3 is TGTGCCAGCAGGAGGGATGTGGGGGGATACACTGAAGCTTTCTTT.

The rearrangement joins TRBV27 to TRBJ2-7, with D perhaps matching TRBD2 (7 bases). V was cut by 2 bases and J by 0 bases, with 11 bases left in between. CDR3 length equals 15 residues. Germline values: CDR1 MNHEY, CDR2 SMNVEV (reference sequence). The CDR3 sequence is CASSLRGAHSYEQYF. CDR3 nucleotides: TGTGCCAGCAGTTTACGGGGGGCCCACTCCTACGAGCAGTACTTC.

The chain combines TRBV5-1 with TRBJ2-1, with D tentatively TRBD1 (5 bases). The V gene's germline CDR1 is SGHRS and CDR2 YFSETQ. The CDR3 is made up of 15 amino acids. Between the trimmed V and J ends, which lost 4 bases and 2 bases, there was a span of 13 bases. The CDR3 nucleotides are TGCGCCAGCAGCCTAGACAGCAACCCCTACAATGAGCAGTTCTTC. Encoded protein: CASSLDSNPYNEQFF.

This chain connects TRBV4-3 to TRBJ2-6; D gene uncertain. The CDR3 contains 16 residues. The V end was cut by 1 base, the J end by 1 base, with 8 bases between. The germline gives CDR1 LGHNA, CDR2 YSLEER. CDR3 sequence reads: CASSQGVRSGANVLTF. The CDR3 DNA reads TGCGCCAGCAGCCAAGGTGTGAGATCTGGGGCCAACGTCCTGACTTTC.

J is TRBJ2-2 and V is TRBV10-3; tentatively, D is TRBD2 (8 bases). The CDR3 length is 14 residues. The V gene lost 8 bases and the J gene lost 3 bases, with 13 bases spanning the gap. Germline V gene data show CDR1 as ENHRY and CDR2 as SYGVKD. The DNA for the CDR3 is TGTGCCATCCGCGGGGGGACAGACACCGGGGAGCTGTTTTTT. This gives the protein CAIRGGTDTGELFF.

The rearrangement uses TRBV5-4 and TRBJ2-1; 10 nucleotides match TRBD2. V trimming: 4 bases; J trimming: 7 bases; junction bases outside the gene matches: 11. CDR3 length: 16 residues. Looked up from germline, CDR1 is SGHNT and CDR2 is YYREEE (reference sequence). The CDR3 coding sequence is TGTGCCAGCAGCGGCGCACTAGCGGGGTTTGGGAATGAGCAGTTCTTC. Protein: CASSGALAGFGNEQFF.

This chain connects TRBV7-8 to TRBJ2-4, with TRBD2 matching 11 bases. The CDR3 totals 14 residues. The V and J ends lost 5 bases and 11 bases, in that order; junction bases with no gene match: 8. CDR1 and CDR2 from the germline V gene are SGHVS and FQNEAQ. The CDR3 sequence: CASSTSGLAAFQYF. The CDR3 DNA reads TGTGCCAGCAGCACTTCGGGACTAGCGGCCTTTCAGTACTTC. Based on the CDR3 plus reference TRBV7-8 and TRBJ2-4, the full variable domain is GAGVSQSPRYKVAKRGQDVALRCDPISGHVSLFWYQQALGQGPEFLTYFQNEAQLDKSGLPSDRFFAERPEGSVSTLKIQRTQQEDSAVYLCASSTSGLAAFQYFGAGTRLSVL.

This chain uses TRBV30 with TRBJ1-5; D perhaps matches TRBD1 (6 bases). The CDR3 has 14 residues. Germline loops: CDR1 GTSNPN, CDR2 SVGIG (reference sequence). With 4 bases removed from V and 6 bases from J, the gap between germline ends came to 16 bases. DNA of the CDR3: TGTGCCTGGACCCCGGGGGGGGGCGGTCAGCCCCAGCATTTT. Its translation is CAWTPGGGGQPQHF.

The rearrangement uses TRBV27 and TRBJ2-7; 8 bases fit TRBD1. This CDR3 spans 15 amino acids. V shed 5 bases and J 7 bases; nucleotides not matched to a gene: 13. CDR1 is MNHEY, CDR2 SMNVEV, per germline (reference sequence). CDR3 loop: CASSRPGGPTKEQYF. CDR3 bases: TGTGCCAGCAGTCGTCCAGGGGGCCCCACTAAGGAGCAGTACTTC.

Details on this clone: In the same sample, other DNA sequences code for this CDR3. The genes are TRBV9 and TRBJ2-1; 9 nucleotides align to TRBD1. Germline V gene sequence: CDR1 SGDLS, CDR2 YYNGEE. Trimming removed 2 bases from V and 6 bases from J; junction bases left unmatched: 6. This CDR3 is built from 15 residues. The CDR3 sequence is CASSVAGTGINEQFF. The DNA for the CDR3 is TGTGCCAGCAGCGTGGCCGGGACAGGGATCAATGAGCAGTTCTTC.

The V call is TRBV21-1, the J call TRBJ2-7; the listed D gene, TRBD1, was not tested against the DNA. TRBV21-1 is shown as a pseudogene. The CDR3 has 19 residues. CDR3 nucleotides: TGTGCCAGCAGCAAACTTCTCGTGAGGTGGACAGGGACGACCTACGAGCAGTACTTC. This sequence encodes CASSKLLVRWTGTTYEQYF.

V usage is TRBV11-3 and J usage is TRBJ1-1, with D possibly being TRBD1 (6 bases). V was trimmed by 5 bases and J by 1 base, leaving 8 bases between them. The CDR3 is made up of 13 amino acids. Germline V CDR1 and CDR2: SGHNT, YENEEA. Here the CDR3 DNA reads TGTGCCAGCAGCCTGACAGGGAACACTGAAGCTTTCTTT. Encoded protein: CASSLTGNTEAFF.

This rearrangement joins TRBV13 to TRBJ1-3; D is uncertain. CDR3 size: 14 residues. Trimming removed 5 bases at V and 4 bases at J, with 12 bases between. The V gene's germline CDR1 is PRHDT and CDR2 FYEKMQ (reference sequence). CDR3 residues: CASSTAGRGNTIYF. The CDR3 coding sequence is TGTGCCAGCAGCACGGCGGGAAGGGGAAACACCATATATTTT.

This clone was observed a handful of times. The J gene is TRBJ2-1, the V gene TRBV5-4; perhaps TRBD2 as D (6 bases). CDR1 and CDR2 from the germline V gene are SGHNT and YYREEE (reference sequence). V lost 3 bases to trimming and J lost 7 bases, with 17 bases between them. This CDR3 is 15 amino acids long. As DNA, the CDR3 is TGTGCCAGCAGCTCCCTTTTCGGGGGAGAGAATGAGCAGTTCTTC. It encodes CASSSLFGGENEQFF.

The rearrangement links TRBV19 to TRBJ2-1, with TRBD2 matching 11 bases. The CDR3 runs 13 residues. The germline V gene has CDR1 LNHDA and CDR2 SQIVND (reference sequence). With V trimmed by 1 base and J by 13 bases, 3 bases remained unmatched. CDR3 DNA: TGTGCCAGTAGTATAGGACTAGCGGGACATCAGTTCTTC. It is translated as CASSIGLAGHQFF.

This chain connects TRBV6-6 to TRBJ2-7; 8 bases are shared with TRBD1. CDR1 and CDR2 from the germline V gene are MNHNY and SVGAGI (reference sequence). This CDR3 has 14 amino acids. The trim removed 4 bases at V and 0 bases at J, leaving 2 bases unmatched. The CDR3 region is CASSSTGVSYEQYF. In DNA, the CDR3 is TGTGCCAGCAGTTCGACAGGGGTCTCCTACGAGCAGTACTTC.